The 16 T cell receptor beta chains below come from one sample, sequenced in a study of blood T cell repertoires in COVID-19. Produced via immunoSEQ multiplex PCR; TCRdb's table is partial and in-frame only. The sample has 250,000 or so clones, about 83% seen once; the top ten hold more than 5%. The material sequenced was peripheral blood. Source of these receptors: a human donor in a cohort sampled during active COVID-19.

This clone was found once. The chain is built from TRBV24-1 and TRBJ1-2; D is possibly TRBD1 (6 bases). The CDR3 contains 15 residues. Germline V gives CDR1 KGHDR, CDR2 SFDVKD. The V gene lost 3 bases and the J gene lost 2 bases, with 12 bases spanning the gap. The CDR3 nucleotides read TGTGCCACCAGTGATCCTCAGGGGTTCAACTATGGCTACACCTTC. This codes for CATSDPQGFNYGYTF.

The chain combines TRBV7-2 with TRBJ1-1, with D maybe TRBD1 (5 bases). Per germline, CDR1 SGHTA and CDR2 FQGNSA. The CDR3 totals 15 residues. Trimming left V 5 bases short and J 8 bases short, with 21 bases between. CDR3 coding DNA: TGTGCCAGCAGCCCAAGCGGGGCAGGACCAACAGAAGCTTTCTTT. This gives the protein CASSPSGAGPTEAFF.

The chain combines TRBV28 with TRBJ2-7, with TRBD1 identical over 9 bases. The CDR3 is 14 amino acids. The germline V gene encodes CDR1 MDHEN and CDR2 SYDVKM. The junction had 6 bases not matched to a gene; V was cut back by 6 bases and J by 3 bases. CDR3 sequence: CASRRQGVGYEQYF. The DNA of the CDR3 is TGTGCCAGCAGAAGACAGGGGGTAGGCTACGAGCAGTACTTC.

The chain links TRBV28 to TRBJ2-7, with 10 bases identical to TRBD1. The germline V gene has CDR1 MDHEN and CDR2 SYDVKM. CDR3 length equals 14 residues. V dropped 8 bases and J dropped 4; count of bases not matched to a gene: 8. In DNA, the CDR3 is TGTGCCAGCCGAAGACAGGGGGCGTCTTACGAGCAGTACTTC. This sequence encodes CASRRQGASYEQYF.

The chain couples TRBV5-8 to TRBJ2-7; 13 bases are shared with TRBD2. The V gene end was trimmed by 4 bases and the J gene end by 3 bases; junction bases not matched to a gene: 13. CDR1 is SGHTS and CDR2 is YDEGEE in the germline V gene. This CDR3 region has 18 residues. In nucleotides, the CDR3 is TGTGCCAGCAGCGGCGGACTAGCGGGAGTTCTCGGAAGCTACGAGCAGTACTTC. This sequence encodes CASSGGLAGVLGSYEQYF.

This clone was detected once. The chain links TRBV11-2 to TRBJ2-3; TRBD2 is a possible D gene (6 bases). Trimming left V 5 bases short and J 3 bases short, with 15 bases between. This CDR3 is 15 amino acids long. Germline assignment: CDR1 SGHAT and CDR2 FQNNGV. CDR3 loop: CASSTRDSQTDTQYF. The CDR3 coding sequence is TGTGCCAGCAGCACCCGGGACTCACAAACAGATACGCAGTATTTT.

This chain links TRBV29-1 with TRBJ1-6; no definite D call. Germline CDR1 and CDR2: SQVTM and ANQGSEA. The V end was cut by 6 bases, the J end by 10 bases, with 13 bases between. There are 12 residues in the CDR3. The CDR3 DNA reads as TGCAGCGTCCGAGGCGAGGGCTCACCCCTCCACTTT. Translated, it gives CSVRGEGSPLHF.

The rearrangement joins TRBV23-1 to TRBJ2-1; 10 nucleotides align to TRBD2. TRBV23-1 is placed among ORFs of uncertain function. The CDR3 sequence is 19 residues long. With V trimmed by 0 bases and J by 4 bases, 12 bases remained unmatched. The CDR3 bases are TGCGCCAGCAGTCAATCAAGACTCGGACTAGCGGTGAAATACAATGAGCAGTTCTTC. Translation: CASSQSRLGLAVKYNEQFF.

The genes are TRBV4-1 and TRBJ1-6; 8 positions agree with TRBD1. Trimming at V came to 0 bases and at J to 13 bases, leaving 8 bases not matched to a gene. Germline lookup yields CDR1 MGHRA and CDR2 YSYEKL. This CDR3 has 15 amino acids. CDR3 loop: CASSQEGQGLSPLHF. The CDR3, as DNA: TGCGCCAGCAGCCAAGAAGGACAGGGACTCTCTCCCCTCCACTTT.

This chain uses TRBV19 with TRBJ1-2; D ambiguous. The CDR3 totals 13 residues. CDR1 is LNHDA, CDR2 SQIVND, per germline (reference sequence). V gave up 3 bases and J gave up 4 bases, with 9 bases separating them. In DNA form, the CDR3 reads TGTGCCAGTAGTATTGACACCTTCTATGGCTACACCTTC. It is translated as CASSIDTFYGYTF.

On this clone itself: A junction boundary mismatches the germline segment, possibly from a read error. V is TRBV2 and J is TRBJ2-3; no reliable D call. Looked up from germline, CDR1 is SNHLY and CDR2 is FYNNEI. The CDR3 spans 15 residues. CDR3 nucleotides: TGTGCCAGCACTGAATCTAGTCCGGGCACAGATACGCAGTATTTT. Its protein is CASTESSPGTDTQYF.

The gene calls are TRBV6-5 and TRBJ1-3; 9 bases fit TRBD1. The CDR3 covers 15 residues. Germline V gene data show CDR1 as MNHEY and CDR2 as SVGAGI. V shed 4 bases, J shed 3 bases, and the junction held 4 bases outside the gene matches. In DNA, the CDR3 is TGTGCCAGCAGTTTCACAGGGGGCCTTGGAAACACCATATATTTT. Amino acid sequence: CASSFTGGLGNTIYF.

The CDR3 DNA sequence: TGTGCCAGCAGTTTATATAGGGACAGGGGGCGGACTGAAGCTTTCTTT. It encodes CASSLYRDRGRTEAFF. The chain recombines TRBV27 with TRBJ1-1; 12 bases align to TRBD1. Germline assignment: CDR1 MNHEY and CDR2 SMNVEV (reference sequence). The CDR3 spans 16 residues. Trimming cost V 1 base and J 5 bases; bases outside gene matches: 5.

This clone showed up just a few times. The V call is TRBV10-3, the J call TRBJ1-1, with D possibly matching TRBD1 (5 bases). With 7 bases removed from V and 2 bases from J, the gap between germline ends came to 11 bases. Germline V gene sequence: CDR1 ENHRY, CDR2 SYGVKD. The CDR3 is 13 residues long. The chain's CDR3 is CAIKETANTEAFF. The CDR3, as DNA: TGTGCCATCAAAGAGACAGCTAACACTGAAGCTTTCTTT.

The V call is TRBV7-3, the J call TRBJ2-5; 9 bases are shared with TRBD1. V gave up 5 bases and J gave up 0 bases; unmatched junction bases: 4. This CDR3 has 15 amino acids. CDR1 SGHTA and CDR2 FQGTGA come from the germline V gene. The CDR3 nucleotides read TGTGCCAGCAGCCCACAGGGGGCCTACCAAGAGACCCAGTACTTC. Its protein is CASSPQGAYQETQYF.

The V call is TRBV13, the J call TRBJ2-7; maybe TRBD2 (6 bases). The CDR3 totals 13 residues. Germline CDR1 and CDR2: PRHDT and FYEKMQ (reference sequence). V shed 6 bases and J shed 2 bases, with 11 bases lying between them. The CDR3 nucleotides read TGTGCCAGCAGTCTGGGACTGACCTACGAGCAGTACTTC. Protein: CASSLGLTYEQYF.